The 11 T cell receptor beta chains in this list originate from one sample, sequenced in a study of blood T cell repertoires in COVID-19. Clones were read by immunoSEQ multiplex PCR, and TCRdb kept only the in-frame ones, dropping some. The data show some 180,000 clones, 70% to 80% seen once. Sequencing was carried out using peripheral blood. The receptors shown here come from a woman aged 40 to 50 with COVID-19, enrolled during active disease.

The chain joins TRBV27 to TRBJ1-1; 10 bases line up with TRBD1. The CDR3 covers 13 residues. V was clipped by 4 bases and J by 5 bases; unmatched bases: 1. Looked up from germline, CDR1 is MNHEY and CDR2 is SMNVEV (reference sequence). As DNA, the CDR3 is TGTGCCAGCAGTTGGGGACAGGGGACTGAAGCTTTCTTT. Translation: CASSWGQGTEAFF.

This clone has more than one count but fewer than ten. The rearrangement uses TRBV7-2 and TRBJ2-2, with D possibly matching TRBD2 (6 bases). CDR1 is SGHTA, CDR2 FQGNSA, per germline. V dropped 2 bases and J dropped 6 bases, with 16 bases sitting between them. The CDR3 totals 16 residues. The CDR3 loop is CASSLRVTGDAGELFF. In DNA, the CDR3 is TGTGCCAGCAGCTTACGGGTCACGGGGGACGCCGGGGAGCTGTTTTTT.

Points on this clone: The junction shows a germline mismatch at one end, possibly a read error. The chain recombines TRBV3-1 (or the pseudogene TRBV3-2) with TRBJ2-3; tentative D call: TRBD2 (6 bases). Germline assignment: CDR1 LGHDT and CDR2 YNNKEL (reference sequence). This CDR3 contains 13 residues. This CDR3 is CASSQGNRFVGGF. DNA for the CDR3: TGTGCCAGCAGCCAAGGGAACAGGTTTGTGGGAGGTTTT.

V and J are TRBV7-2 and TRBJ2-1; 9 nucleotides agree with TRBD2. The V segment lost 5 bases and the J segment 6 bases; nucleotides outside the gene matches: 8. The CDR3 is 15 residues long. Germline loops: CDR1 SGHTA, CDR2 FQGNSA. In DNA form, the CDR3 reads TGTGCCAGCAGCCCCCTCGGGACTAGCTTCAATGAGCAGTTCTTC. Its translation: CASSPLGTSFNEQFF.

The V and J genes are TRBV19 and TRBJ1-2; D remains ambiguous. Germline V CDR1 and CDR2: LNHDA, SQIVND (reference sequence). CDR3 length equals 12 residues. Between the trimmed V and J ends, which lost 7 bases and 1 base, there was a span of 7 bases. The CDR3 is CASTHNNYGYTF. CDR3 in DNA: TGTGCCAGTACCCACAATAACTATGGCTACACCTTC.

The genes are TRBV2 and TRBJ1-4; D not certain. The CDR3 extends over 13 amino acids. From germline, CDR1 is SNHLY and CDR2 FYNNEI. Trimming pared 10 bases from V and 1 base from J, leaving 10 bases between. CDR3 protein: CANKVQTNEKLFF. CDR3 bases: TGTGCCAACAAAGTTCAAACTAATGAAAAACTGTTTTTT.

This clone was counted once. The CDR3 bases are TGTGCCAGCAGTGAGCAGGCCCCCTGGGATTCACCCCTCCACTTT. Its protein product is CASSEQAPWDSPLHF. The rearrangement joins TRBV2 to TRBJ1-6, with D unclear. From germline, CDR1 is SNHLY and CDR2 FYNNEI. The ends were cut back, 3 bases at V and 8 bases at J, with 14 bases in the middle. The CDR3 totals 15 residues.

This clone was seen only once. The chain uses TRBV27 and TRBJ1-2, with D unclear. Germline CDR1 is MNHEY and CDR2 is SMNVEV (reference sequence). The CDR3 has 15 residues. Deletions cut 4 bases from V and 4 bases from J, with 16 bases between. CDR3 DNA sequence: TGTGCCAGCAGTTCCCTCAGGCAGGTCCTCTATGGCTACACCTTC. Encoded protein: CASSSLRQVLYGYTF.

V gene TRBV10-3 combines with J gene TRBJ2-4, with 9 bases lining up with TRBD2. The CDR3 totals 18 residues. V was pared by 5 bases and J by 9 bases, with 20 bases of the junction left unmatched. In germline, CDR1 is ENHRY, CDR2 SYGVKD. This CDR3 is CAISPGLAKPRNLSIQYF. The CDR3 coding sequence is TGTGCCATCAGTCCCGGACTAGCGAAACCTCGAAATCTGTCCATTCAGTACTTC.

There are a few counts of this clone. The chain combines TRBV7-6 with TRBJ1-6; D unclear. Germline CDR1 reads SGHVS; CDR2 reads FNYEAQ. The CDR3 has 15 residues. Trimming shortened V by 6 bases and J by 8 bases, and 17 bases separated the two germline ends. The CDR3 loop is CASSPRAVSDSPLHF. The DNA for the CDR3 is TGTGCCAGCAGTCCGAGGGCAGTATCCGATTCACCCCTCCACTTT.

The chain has TRBV21-1 and TRBJ2-1; TRBD2 is the table's D call, not checked against the DNA. TRBV21-1 has pseudogene status. The CDR3 contains 15 residues. The CDR3 loop reads CASSKGLATYNEQFF. Written as DNA, the CDR3 is TGTGCCAGCAGCAAGGGACTAGCGACCTACAATGAGCAGTTCTTC.